The clone carrying this T cell receptor (beta chain) occurred once. The data are from a study of blood T cell repertoires in COVID-19. Libraries were prepared by immunoSEQ multiplex PCR; TCRdb keeps only in-frame clonotypes and omits some of them. The sample has some 520,000 clones; approximately 89% are singletons. The germline V gene encodes CDR1 LNHNV and CDR2 YYDKDF (reference sequence). V lost 1 base and J 3 bases, leaving 16 bases between the germline ends. The CDR3 is 16 amino acids. V usage is TRBV15 and J usage is TRBJ2-7; D perhaps matches TRBD1 (6 bases). The specimen sequenced was peripheral blood. The TCR comes from a man in his late teens or twenties with COVID-19, enrolled during active disease. CDR3 in DNA: TGTGCCACCAGCAGAGCTTCCGGGACACTGATCTACGAGCAGTACTTC. Amino acids: CATSRASGTLIYEQYF.